This T cell receptor beta chain was sequenced for a study of cytomegalovirus exposure and HLA in healthy donors. This PCR relied on a set of 60 Vbeta primers and 13 Jbeta primers. TCRdb keeps only in-frame clones here, not all; method: immunoSEQ multiplex PCR. The repertoire has roughly 200,000 clones, over 70% of them found once; the top ten carry around 3%. Study conclusions and caveats: Excluded: some indistinguishable V segments such as TRBV6-2 and TRBV6-3. Previously analyzed data showed that most TCR beta V segments were productive at a frequency of about 87% or about 30%. Later analysis suggested links between common viral pathogens and several top significant clusters.

In regard to this clone: Its antigen remains unknown.

Germline CDR1 reads GTSNPN; CDR2 reads SVGIG (reference sequence). The CDR3 is 17 residues long. With 1 base clipped from V and 2 bases from J, the junction kept 9 bases outside the gene matches. The gene calls are TRBV30 and TRBJ2-7, with TRBD2 matching over 12 bases. The source of this sequence is a male donor in good health and CMV-seronegative. Sequenced input: PBMCs. The CDR3, as DNA: TGTGCCTGGAGTGGGCCCCTAGCGGGAGGGCCAGCCTACGAGCAGTACTTC. This sequence encodes CAWSGPLAGGPAYEQYF.